One sample yielded the 9 T cell receptor beta chains listed below, sequenced in a study of STAT5B mutations in CD4+ large granular lymphocyte leukemia. Assay: immunoSEQ multiplex PCR; the TCRdb copy retains only in-frame clones and omits some. Among 20,000 to 25,000 clones listed, about four fifths were seen once. Source material: CD4+ T cells from blood buffy coats. These TCRs come from a human donor in good health.

The CDR3 DNA follows: TGTGCCAGCAGCTTATACGGCGGCACCGGGGAGCTGTTTTTT. Its protein product is CASSLYGGTGELFF. This chain connects TRBV7-8 to TRBJ2-2; D call uncertain. The V and J ends lost 2 bases and 4 bases respectively, with 8 bases between them. CDR1 and CDR2 (germline): SGHVS, FQNEAQ. The CDR3 is made up of 14 amino acids.

The CDR3 DNA reads TGTGCCAGTGGGCGAGGCTACGAGCAGTACTTC. Its protein product is CASGRGYEQYF. The V and J genes are TRBV19 and TRBJ2-7; D call uncertain. Germline V gene lookup returns CDR1 LNHDA and CDR2 SQIVND (reference sequence). Deletions cut 8 bases from V and 3 bases from J, with 8 bases between. This CDR3 spans 11 amino acids.

The V gene is TRBV14, the J gene TRBJ1-4, with D possibly TRBD1 on 5 matching bases. This CDR3 comprises 13 residues. V lost 6 bases to trimming and J lost 5 bases, with 10 bases between them. CDR1 is SGHDN and CDR2 is FVKESK in the germline V gene. As DNA, the CDR3 is TGTGCCAGCAGGGATTCAGGGAATGAAAAACTGTTTTTT. Amino acids: CASRDSGNEKLFF.

The V call is TRBV6-1, the J call TRBJ2-5; TRBD1 matches at 7 bases. CDR1 and CDR2 from the germline V gene are MNHNS and SASEGT. Trimming removed 5 bases from V and 6 bases from J; junction bases left unmatched: 9. This CDR3 has 14 residues. The CDR3 bases are TGTGCCAGCAGTACCGGGACAGCGGTCAAGACCCAGTACTTC. Amino acids: CASSTGTAVKTQYF.

V and J are TRBV4-1 and TRBJ2-5; D is unclear. The better agreement between TRBJ2-7 and the DNA end casts doubt on the J call. The CDR3 spans 14 residues. Germline CDR1 reads MGHRA; CDR2 reads YSYEKL. The CDR3 region is CASSQDLGTYEQYF. The CDR3 nucleotides read TGCGCCAGCAGCCAAGACCTTGGAACCTACGAGCAGTACTTC.

This clone occurred once. The V gene is TRBV14, the J gene TRBJ1-1; 9 bases map to TRBD1. V lost 4 bases to trimming and J lost 6 bases; unmatched junction nucleotides: 9. CDR3 length equals 15 residues. Germline V gives CDR1 SGHDN, CDR2 FVKESK. CDR3 protein: CASSPRTGAGAEAFF. The CDR3, as DNA: TGTGCCAGCAGCCCCCGGACAGGGGCCGGCGCTGAAGCTTTCTTT.

This chain uses TRBV19 with TRBJ1-3, with 8 bases fitting TRBD1. CDR1 is LNHDA and CDR2 is SQIVND in the germline V gene (reference sequence). CDR3 length: 15 amino acids. V shed 8 bases and J 4 bases; nucleotides not matched to a gene: 10. In DNA, the CDR3 is TGTGCCAGTGGGCAAACAGGGGGACAGGGAAACACCATATATTTT. Translated, it gives CASGQTGGQGNTIYF.

The chain has TRBV19 and TRBJ1-5; unclear D gene. In germline, CDR1 is LNHDA, CDR2 SQIVND (reference sequence). The V end was cut by 6 bases, the J end by 0 bases, with 6 bases between. The CDR3 contains 13 residues. The CDR3 nucleotides read TGTGCCAGTAGCCCTTATAGCAATCAGCCCCAGCATTTT. Amino acids: CASSPYSNQPQHF.

V usage is TRBV4-1 and J usage is TRBJ2-1; 7 bases agree with TRBD2. Germline V lookup: CDR1 MGHRA, CDR2 YSYEKL. With 1 base clipped from V and 6 bases from J, the junction kept 15 bases outside the gene matches. The CDR3 runs to 18 residues. CDR3 DNA: TGCGCCAGCAGCCAAGCAAGGGCTCCCGCGGGAGCAGGCAATGAGCAGTTCTTC. Translated: CASSQARAPAGAGNEQFF.